The 21 T cell receptor beta chains given below trace back to one sample, sequenced in a study of CD8 T cells in ankylosing spondylitis. TCRdb re-derived calls from the 5' RACE reads in MiXCR, one entry per CDR3 protein. Of 200,000 to 250,000 distinct CDR3 sequences listed, around 25% are singletons. The sample comprised blood, either unsorted or a sorted T cell fraction (not recorded which). Receptors were obtained from a male donor with ankylosing spondylitis or in good health (not recorded which).

The chain carries TRBV20-1 and TRBJ2-5, with 7 bases matching TRBD2. Germline V CDR1 and CDR2: DFQATT, SNEGSKA (reference sequence). The CDR3 loop spans 12 amino acids. J was trimmed by 5 bases and V by 4 bases; bases with no gene match: 4. In DNA, the CDR3 is TGCAGTGCTAACGCGGGAGTGGAGACCCAGTACTTC. Protein product: CSANAGVETQYF.

This clonotype was detected only a few times. V usage is TRBV5-6 and J usage is TRBJ2-5; 10 nucleotides agree with TRBD2. Trimming removed 4 bases from V and 1 base from J; junction bases left unmatched: 10. From germline, CDR1 is SGHDT and CDR2 YYEEEE. This CDR3 is 17 amino acids long. The CDR3: CASSAGTSETFQETQYF. For the CDR3, the DNA is TGTGCCAGCAGCGCCGGGACTAGCGAGACCTTCCAAGAGACCCAGTACTTC.

This clonotype occurred many times. Here the CDR3 DNA reads TGTGCCAGCAGCCTATCCATCACAGATACGCAGTATTTT. Translated, it gives CASSLSITDTQYF. The rearrangement joins TRBV7-2 to TRBJ2-3; D is unresolved. The V and J ends lost 5 bases and 2 bases respectively, with 8 bases between them. Germline V gene sequence: CDR1 SGHTA, CDR2 FQGNSA. CDR3 size: 13 residues.

The chain combines TRBV7-9 with TRBJ2-5; D tentatively fits TRBD1 or TRBD2 (5 bases each). From germline, CDR1 is SEHNR and CDR2 FQNEAQ (reference sequence). V lost 1 base, J lost 2 bases, and 14 bases lay in between. The CDR3 consists of 16 residues. This CDR3 is CASSLGGANSQETQYF. The CDR3 region has the DNA TGTGCCAGCAGCTTAGGAGGGGCAAACTCACAAGAGACCCAGTACTTC.

This clonotype appeared many times. V gene TRBV6-1 combines with J gene TRBJ2-3; D gene unclear. Germline assignment: CDR1 MNHNS and CDR2 SASEGT. The CDR3 contains 14 residues. Deletions cut 6 bases from V and 0 bases from J, with 10 bases between. This CDR3 is CASSQPGSTDTQYF. The CDR3 DNA is TGTGCCAGCAGCCAACCTGGCAGCACAGATACGCAGTATTTT.

The rearrangement links TRBV29-1 to TRBJ2-1, with a tentative D call TRBD2 (6 bases). There are 14 residues in the CDR3. The germline V gene has CDR1 SQVTM and CDR2 ANQGSEA. Trimming took 5 bases from V and 6 from J, leaving 17 bases between them. CDR3 loop: CSVTLAEIFNEQFF. The DNA of the CDR3 is TGCAGCGTTACCTTAGCGGAAATTTTCAATGAGCAGTTCTTC.

The chain uses TRBV12-3 or TRBV12-4 and TRBJ1-2; possible D gene TRBD1, 5 bases. The CDR3 has 14 amino acids. V lost 0 bases, J lost 8 bases, and 13 bases lay in between. The CDR3 region is CASSLAIGVTGYTF. The CDR3 nucleotides read TGTGCCAGCAGTTTAGCAATAGGGGTGACCGGCTACACCTTC.

This clonotype came up many times. This rearrangement joins TRBV5-1 to TRBJ2-2; 11 nucleotides line up with TRBD2. This CDR3 region has 15 residues. Germline V gene lookup returns CDR1 SGHRS and CDR2 YFSETQ. The trim removed 4 bases at V and 2 bases at J, leaving 1 base unmatched. CDR3 in DNA: TGCGCCAGCAGCGGGACTAGCGGTAACACCGGGGAGCTGTTTTTT. Translated: CASSGTSGNTGELFF.

The rearrangement joins TRBV27 to TRBJ2-1; D gene ambiguous. The CDR3 is 12 residues long. Germline values: CDR1 MNHEY, CDR2 SMNVEV (reference sequence). V lost 5 bases and J lost 6, with 8 bases in between. The CDR3 protein is CASSRVGNEQFF. For the CDR3, the DNA is TGTGCCAGCAGTAGAGTGGGCAATGAGCAGTTCTTC.

This clonotype was observed many times. V is TRBV5-1 and J is TRBJ2-5, with 9 bases that match TRBD1. CDR1 and CDR2 (germline): SGHRS, YFSETQ. CDR3 length: 13 residues. J lost 4 bases, V lost 6 bases, and 4 bases had no gene match. The CDR3 DNA follows: TGCGCCAGCAAGCAGACAGGGGGAGAGACCCAGTACTTC. Translating it yields CASKQTGGETQYF.

The rearrangement links TRBV12-3 or TRBV12-4 to TRBJ1-2, with a weak D call TRBD1 (5 bases). The CDR3 is made up of 13 amino acids. The germline V and J ends were trimmed by 5 bases and 8 bases, with 15 bases remaining between them. The CDR3 DNA reads TGTGCCAGCAGTCCTAGACAGTCGAGAGGCTACACCTTC. This translates into CASSPRQSRGYTF.

This clonotype appeared many times. This chain uses TRBV20-1 with TRBJ2-1; TRBD2 aligns across 14 bases. CDR1 and CDR2 from the germline V gene are DFQATT and SNEGSKA (reference sequence). The CDR3 consists of 14 residues. V shed 5 bases and J 8 bases; nucleotides not matched to a gene: 5. Written as DNA, the CDR3 is TGCAGTGCTGCGGGGACTAGCGGGAGCCATGAGCAGTTCTTC. Translating gives CSAAGTSGSHEQFF.

This chain links TRBV20-1 with TRBJ2-5, with TRBD2 identical over 10 bases. The junction had 5 bases not matched to a gene; V was cut back by 3 bases and J by 1 base. The CDR3 totals 15 residues. In germline, CDR1 is DFQATT, CDR2 SNEGSKA (reference sequence). CDR3 nucleotide sequence: TGCAGTGCTAGGAGCGGGAGGGGTGTCCAAGAGACCCAGTACTTC. Amino acids: CSARSGRGVQETQYF.

The chain combines TRBV12-5 with TRBJ1-5; 7 bases fit TRBD1. Losses at the gene ends were 7 bases for V and 0 bases for J; bases not matched to a gene: 12. This CDR3 is 17 amino acids long. Germline V gives CDR1 LGHNT, CDR2 FRNRAP. CDR3 DNA: TGTGCTAGTGCCCTTGGCGACAGGGTAGATAGCAATCAGCCCCAGCATTTT. This gives the protein CASALGDRVDSNQPQHF.

The gene calls are TRBV20-1 and TRBJ1-5; D call uncertain. V lost 1 base, J lost 4 bases, and 11 bases lay in between. Germline lookup yields CDR1 DFQATT and CDR2 SNEGSKA (reference sequence). The CDR3 totals 14 residues. The CDR3 nucleotides are TGCAGTGCTAGAGCGGGGAAGACTAATCAGCCCCAGCATTTT. This codes for CSARAGKTNQPQHF.

V is TRBV10-3 and J is TRBJ2-7, with 13 bases that match TRBD2. The ends lost 0 bases at V and 3 bases at J; junction bases unmatched: 2. CDR3 length equals 16 residues. Per the germline V gene, CDR1 is ENHRY and CDR2 is SYGVKD. The CDR3 DNA follows: TGTGCCATCAGTGAGTCAGGGACTAGCGGGAACTACGAGCAGTACTTC. It is translated as CAISESGTSGNYEQYF.

The chain uses TRBV20-1 and TRBJ2-3; D gene uncertain. CDR3 size: 13 residues. Germline CDR1 is DFQATT and CDR2 is SNEGSKA (reference sequence). The ends were cut back, 5 bases at V and 2 bases at J, with 11 bases in the middle. CDR3 sequence: CSAPVPSTDTQYF. In nucleotides, the CDR3 is TGCAGTGCTCCAGTTCCGTCCACAGATACGCAGTATTTT.

This clonotype was seen repeatedly, ten times or more. The V and J genes are TRBV29-1 and TRBJ2-1; 8 nucleotides agree with TRBD2. The V segment lost 4 bases and the J segment 6 bases; nucleotides outside the gene matches: 5. Germline assignment: CDR1 SQVTM and CDR2 ANQGSEA. This CDR3 has 13 residues. The CDR3 is CSVASGSGNEQFF. CDR3 in DNA: TGCAGCGTTGCGAGCGGGAGTGGCAATGAGCAGTTCTTC.

The table lists this clonotype with a count of one. This clone may be a read error of a much larger clone one base away. The V call is TRBV24-1, the J call TRBJ2-3, with D perhaps TRBD1 (5 bases). Germline V gene sequence: CDR1 KGHDR, CDR2 SFDVKD. The CDR3 runs to 17 residues. The CDR3 DNA sequence: TGTGCCTCCAGTGACGCTAACACAGGTGGAAGCACAGATACGCAGTATTTT. Its translation: CASSDANTGGSTDTQYF.

This clonotype was recorded a few times. The rearrangement joins TRBV7-9 to TRBJ2-5, with D perhaps matching TRBD1 (6 bases). This CDR3 comprises 14 residues. Deletions cut 1 base from V and 5 bases from J, with 11 bases between. Germline V CDR1 and CDR2: SEHNR, FQNEAQ (reference sequence). This CDR3 is CASSLVGGGETQYF. The CDR3 coding sequence is TGTGCCAGCAGCTTAGTTGGGGGCGGCGAGACCCAGTACTTC.

This clonotype showed up many times. V and J are TRBV7-2 and TRBJ2-3, with 14 nucleotides matching TRBD2. The CDR3 runs to 16 residues. Germline CDR1 and CDR2: SGHTA and FQGNSA. The trim removed 5 bases at V and 5 bases at J, leaving 6 bases unmatched. For the CDR3, the DNA is TGTGCCAGCAGCCCGGGACTAGCGGGAGTGGGAGATACGCAGTATTTT. It specifies CASSPGLAGVGDTQYF. The full variable domain, rest sourced from reference TRBV7-2 and TRBJ2-3, is GAGVSQSPSNKVTEKGKDVELRCDPISGHTALYWYRQSLGQGLEFLIYFQGNSAPDKSGLPSDRFSAERTGGSVSTLTIQRTQQEDSAVYLCASSPGLAGVGDTQYFGPGTRLTVL.